The 25 T cell receptor beta chains below come from one sample, sequenced in a study of cytomegalovirus exposure and HLA in healthy donors. Primers: 60 Vbeta forward and 13 Jbeta reverse. Assay: immunoSEQ multiplex PCR; the TCRdb copy retains only in-frame clones and omits some. There are some 180,000 clones in the sample; approximately 79% occur only once, and about 4.4% lies in the top ten. Sequenced material: PBMCs. All receptors come from a woman between 25 and 40 years old in good health and CMV-seropositive.

Regarding this clone: This sample includes further DNA sequences coding for the same CDR3. The gene calls are TRBV9 and TRBJ1-4; D is perhaps TRBD1 (6 bases). The CDR3 is 15 residues long. Germline assignment: CDR1 SGDLS and CDR2 YYNGEE. V lost 1 base and J 3 bases, leaving 10 bases between the germline ends. The CDR3: CASSVRRGPNEKLFF. The CDR3 DNA reads TGTGCCAGCAGCGTACGCAGGGGCCCTAATGAAAAACTGTTTTTT.

The rearrangement links TRBV18 to TRBJ1-2; D is possibly TRBD1 (6 bases). The CDR3 covers 13 residues. CDR1 and CDR2 from the germline V gene are KGHSH and LQKENI. V lost 5 bases and J lost 4, with 11 bases in between. The CDR3 spells CASSADRIYGYTF. The CDR3 coding sequence is TGTGCCAGCTCAGCAGACAGGATCTATGGCTACACCTTC.

This chain uses TRBV5-1 with TRBJ2-3; unclear D gene. Germline values: CDR1 SGHRS, CDR2 YFSETQ. The V gene lost 0 bases and the J gene lost 0 bases, with 11 bases spanning the gap. The length of the CDR3 is 16 residues. CDR3 nucleotides: TGCGCCAGCAGCTTGGGGCCGCAGGAAAGCACAGATACGCAGTATTTT. Translated: CASSLGPQESTDTQYF.

The chain joins TRBV6-5 to TRBJ2-1; D remains ambiguous. This CDR3 region has 14 residues. The ends were cut back, 5 bases at V and 9 bases at J, with 17 bases in the middle. Per the germline V gene, CDR1 is MNHEY and CDR2 is SVGAGI. CDR3 in amino acids: CASSPTIRNGEQFF. The CDR3 region has the DNA TGTGCCAGCAGTCCAACTATACGGAATGGTGAGCAGTTCTTC.

This clone was counted between two and nine times. The chain is built from TRBV18 and TRBJ2-7; the match to TRBD2 covers 8 bases. The CDR3 totals 16 residues. Germline trimming cut 6 bases from V and 5 bases from J; bases unmatched to any gene: 15. In germline, CDR1 is KGHSH, CDR2 LQKENI. CDR3 sequence: CASSPRSGVLRDEQYF. For the CDR3, the DNA is TGTGCCAGCTCCCCTCGTAGCGGGGTCCTTAGGGACGAGCAGTACTTC. The variable domain in full, completed from reference TRBV18 and TRBJ2-7, reads NAGVMQNPRHLVRRRGQEARLRCSPMKGHSHVYWYRQLPEEGLKFMVYLQKENIIDESGMPKERFSAEFPKEGPSILRIQQVVRGDSAAYFCASSPRSGVLRDEQYFGPGTRLTVT.

This chain uses TRBV19 with TRBJ2-5; 11 bases agree with TRBD2. The CDR3 covers 15 residues. V was clipped by 3 bases and J by 4 bases; unmatched bases: 4. Germline CDR1 is LNHDA and CDR2 is SQIVND (reference sequence). The CDR3 nucleotides are TGTGCCAGTAGTATCTCCCTAGCGGGAGGAGAGACCCAGTACTTC. Translated, it gives CASSISLAGGETQYF. Full variable domain (outside the CDR3, taken from reference TRBV19 and TRBJ2-5): DGGITQSPKYLFRKEGQNVTLSCEQNLNHDAMYWYRQDPGQGLRLIYYSQIVNDFQKGDIAEGYSVSREKKESFPLTVTSAQKNPTAFYLCASSISLAGGETQYFGPGTRLLVL.

V is TRBV9 and J is TRBJ2-3; TRBD1 agrees at 10 bases. Germline V CDR1 and CDR2: SGDLS, YYNGEE. The CDR3 runs 19 residues. V trimming: 0 bases; J trimming: 3 bases; junction bases outside the gene matches: 13. The CDR3 spells CASSVANPGQGYPTDTQYF. The CDR3 DNA is TGTGCCAGCAGCGTAGCCAACCCGGGACAGGGGTATCCTACAGATACGCAGTATTTT.

The chain recombines TRBV5-4 with TRBJ2-5; TRBD1 aligns across 9 bases. The CDR3 covers 16 residues. J was trimmed by 1 base and V by 3 bases; bases with no gene match: 7. The germline V gene encodes CDR1 SGHNT and CDR2 YYREEE (reference sequence). The CDR3 sequence: CASSSTRGQGQETQYF. For the CDR3, the DNA is TGTGCCAGCAGCTCGACAAGGGGACAGGGCCAAGAGACCCAGTACTTC.

The chain uses TRBV9 and TRBJ1-6; 8 nucleotides agree with TRBD1. The germline V gene encodes CDR1 SGDLS and CDR2 YYNGEE. CDR3 length: 15 residues. The trim removed 2 bases at V and 7 bases at J, leaving 5 bases unmatched. The CDR3 loop reads CASSVSRTGNSPLHF. CDR3 in DNA: TGTGCCAGCAGCGTCAGCCGGACAGGGAATTCACCCCTCCACTTT.

The chain uses TRBV6-1 and TRBJ2-3; 8 bases are a match to TRBD2. Looked up from germline, CDR1 is MNHNS and CDR2 is SASEGT. V shed 5 bases, J shed 4 bases, and the junction held 8 bases outside the gene matches. The CDR3 consists of 15 residues. Written as DNA, the CDR3 is TGTGCCAGCAGTCGACTAGCGAGAGGTGCAGATACGCAGTATTTT. Encoded protein: CASSRLARGADTQYF.

The V and J genes are TRBV2 and TRBJ2-1; 9 bases match TRBD2. The CDR3 is 15 amino acids. V dropped 3 bases and J dropped 9; count of bases not matched to a gene: 9. Germline CDR1 reads SNHLY; CDR2 reads FYNNEI. CDR3 region: CASSDVGGRASEQFF. The CDR3 nucleotides read TGTGCCAGCAGTGACGTTGGCGGGAGGGCTAGTGAGCAGTTCTTC.

The genes are TRBV19 and TRBJ1-6; TRBD1 agrees at 7 bases. Germline V gives CDR1 LNHDA, CDR2 SQIVND (reference sequence). V trimming: 2 bases; J trimming: 5 bases; junction bases outside the gene matches: 3. The CDR3 contains 15 residues. The CDR3 reads CASSIRDRNNSPLHF. As DNA, the CDR3 is TGTGCCAGTAGTATACGGGACAGAAATAATTCACCCCTCCACTTT.

The chain recombines TRBV5-1 with TRBJ1-2; 8 positions agree with TRBD1. CDR1 SGHRS and CDR2 YFSETQ come from the germline V gene. V trimming: 6 bases; J trimming: 8 bases; junction bases outside the gene matches: 15. CDR3 length: 15 residues. The CDR3 loop is CASTLARTGGYGYTF. The CDR3 bases are TGCGCCAGCACCCTAGCCCGAACAGGGGGGTACGGCTACACCTTC.

This chain links TRBV7-2 with TRBJ1-5, with D unclear. CDR1 and CDR2 (germline): SGHTA, FQGNSA. CDR3 length: 13 amino acids. V lost 1 base and J 7 bases, leaving 8 bases between the germline ends. CDR3 in DNA: TGTGCCAGCAGCTTAGGGGCAAGCCAGCCCCAGCATTTT. As protein: CASSLGASQPQHF.

V usage is TRBV6-4 and J usage is TRBJ2-1; the D is unclear. The CDR3 spans 15 residues. CDR1 is MRHNA and CDR2 is SNTAGT in the germline V gene. The V and J ends lost 3 bases and 1 base respectively, with 10 bases between them. CDR3 nucleotides: TGTGCCAGCAGTGAAGGTGGGCAGTCCTACAATGAGCAGTTCTTC. It specifies CASSEGGQSYNEQFF.

The V gene is TRBV27, the J gene TRBJ1-1, with D possibly matching TRBD1 (6 bases). There are 13 residues in the CDR3. V lost 5 bases, J lost 9 bases, and 16 bases lay in between. CDR1 is MNHEY, CDR2 SMNVEV, per germline (reference sequence). CDR3 protein: CASSRTRQEKAFF. The CDR3 nucleotides are TGTGCCAGCAGTCGAACCCGACAGGAAAAAGCTTTCTTT.

This clone was found a few times. This chain uses TRBV6-1 with TRBJ2-3; a possible D gene is TRBD2 (5 bases). The CDR3 loop spans 19 amino acids. Trimming stripped 1 base from V and 4 bases from J, with 24 bases between. Looked up from germline, CDR1 is MNHNS and CDR2 is SASEGT. The CDR3 spells CASSEVATRGTLYPDTQYF. The CDR3 DNA sequence: TGTGCCAGCAGTGAAGTGGCGACCCGGGGAACTCTGTATCCAGATACGCAGTATTTT.

Only a few counts were recorded for this clone. The chain carries TRBV2 and TRBJ2-7; 11 nucleotides agree with TRBD1. V trimming: 6 bases; J trimming: 6 bases; junction bases outside the gene matches: 10. The CDR3 is 15 amino acids. Germline V gene sequence: CDR1 SNHLY, CDR2 FYNNEI. The CDR3 DNA is TGTGCCAGCAGCGATCCCGGGACAGGGGGTTTCGAGCAGTACTTC. Translating it yields CASSDPGTGGFEQYF.

The chain employs TRBV7-9 and TRBJ2-1; possibly TRBD1 for D (6 bases). This CDR3 has 16 residues. V lost 5 bases and J lost 1, with 15 bases in between. CDR1 is SEHNR, CDR2 FQNEAQ, per germline (reference sequence). The CDR3 sequence: CASSPDSGFSYNEQFF. The DNA of the CDR3 is TGTGCCAGCAGCCCGGACAGTGGATTTTCCTACAATGAGCAGTTCTTC.

The chain joins TRBV5-4 to TRBJ2-5, with TRBD2 matching 13 bases. CDR1 is SGHNT and CDR2 is YYREEE in the germline V gene (reference sequence). V lost 4 bases, J lost 5 bases, and 5 bases stayed unmatched. CDR3 length: 15 residues. The CDR3 reads CASSPGTSGVETQYF. CDR3 in DNA: TGTGCCAGCAGCCCCGGGACTAGCGGGGTCGAGACCCAGTACTTC. Complete variable domain (other parts from reference TRBV5-4 and TRBJ2-5): ETGVTQSPTHLIKTRGQQVTLRCSSQSGHNTVSWYQQALGQGPQFIFQYYREEENGRGNFPPRFSGLQFPNYSSELNVNALELDDSALYLCASSPGTSGVETQYFGPGTRLLVL.

As DNA, the CDR3 is TGTGCCAGCAAAACAGTTCACGCTGAAGCTTTCTTT. Its translation is CASKTVHAEAFF. The J gene is TRBJ1-1, the V gene TRBV25-1; no firm D call. Trimming removed 7 bases at V and 6 bases at J, with 12 bases between. This CDR3 comprises 12 residues. Germline CDR1 reads MGHDK; CDR2 reads SYGVNS. The whole variable domain, filled in from reference TRBV25-1 and TRBJ1-1, reads EADIYQTPRYLVIGTGKKITLECSQTMGHDKMYWYQQDPGMELHLIHYSYGVNSTEKGDLSSESTVSRIRTEHFPLTLESARPSHTSQYLCASKTVHAEAFFGQGTRLTVV.

The gene calls are TRBV7-2 and TRBJ2-7, with a tentative D call TRBD1 (5 bases). The V end lost 5 bases, the J end lost 5 bases, and 13 bases lay between the germline ends. The CDR3 extends over 13 amino acids. Germline assignment: CDR1 SGHTA and CDR2 FQGNSA. CDR3 DNA sequence: TGTGCCAGCAGCGAAACCCCAGGGCACGAGCAGTACTTC. The encoded protein is CASSETPGHEQYF.

V usage is TRBV5-4 and J usage is TRBJ1-3, with a tentative D call TRBD1 (5 bases). The germline V gene encodes CDR1 SGHNT and CDR2 YYREEE (reference sequence). V lost 0 bases and J 3 bases, leaving 13 bases between the germline ends. The CDR3 is made up of 16 amino acids. The CDR3 DNA is TGTGCCAGCAGCTTGGACCCAACCAGGGTTGGAAACACCATATATTTT. This codes for CASSLDPTRVGNTIYF.

This clone was recorded a few times. V gene TRBV27 combines with J gene TRBJ2-7; TRBD1 is a possible D gene (5 bases). Germline assignment: CDR1 MNHEY and CDR2 SMNVEV (reference sequence). The CDR3 runs to 14 residues. The ends were cut back, 6 bases at V and 3 bases at J, with 15 bases in the middle. The CDR3 DNA reads TGTGCCAGCAGCCTCAGGGATCAGGGCTACGAGCAGTACTTC. Its protein product is CASSLRDQGYEQYF.

In this sample, this clone turned up a few times. V is TRBV21-1 and J is TRBJ1-1; the table's TRBD1 call for D was not verified on the DNA. TRBV21-1 is recorded as a pseudogene. This CDR3 has 15 residues. The chain's CDR3 is CASSKGDRGKTEAFF. For the CDR3, the DNA is TGTGCCAGCAGCAAGGGGGACAGGGGGAAGACTGAAGCTTTCTTT.